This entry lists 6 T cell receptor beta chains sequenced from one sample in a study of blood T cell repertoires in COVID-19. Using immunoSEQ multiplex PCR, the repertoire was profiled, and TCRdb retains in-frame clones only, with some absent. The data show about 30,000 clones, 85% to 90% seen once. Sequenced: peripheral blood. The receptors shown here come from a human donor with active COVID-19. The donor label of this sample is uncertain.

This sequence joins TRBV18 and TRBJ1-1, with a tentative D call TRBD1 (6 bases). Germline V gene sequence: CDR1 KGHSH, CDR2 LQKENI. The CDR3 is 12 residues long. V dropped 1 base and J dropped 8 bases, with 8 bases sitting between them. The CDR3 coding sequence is TGTGCCAGCTCACCACGGGACAACGAAGCTTTCTTT. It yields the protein CASSPRDNEAFF.

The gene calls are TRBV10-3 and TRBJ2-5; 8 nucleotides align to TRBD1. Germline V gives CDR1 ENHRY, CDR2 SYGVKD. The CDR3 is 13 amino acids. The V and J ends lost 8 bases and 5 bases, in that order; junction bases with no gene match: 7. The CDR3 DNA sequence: TGTGCCATCGCGGACAGGGAGGCGGAGACCCAGTACTTC. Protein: CAIADREAETQYF.

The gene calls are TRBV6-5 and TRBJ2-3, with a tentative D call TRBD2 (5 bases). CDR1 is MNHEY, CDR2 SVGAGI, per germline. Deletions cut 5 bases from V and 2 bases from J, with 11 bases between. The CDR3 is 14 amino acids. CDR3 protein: CASSRGVSTDTQYF. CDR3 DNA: TGTGCCAGCAGTCGGGGAGTGTCCACAGATACGCAGTATTTT.

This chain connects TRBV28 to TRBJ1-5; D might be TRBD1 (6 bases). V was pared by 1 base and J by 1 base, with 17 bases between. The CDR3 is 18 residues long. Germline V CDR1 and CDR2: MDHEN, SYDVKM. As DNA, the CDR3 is TGTGCCAGCAGTTTATTCCCCCGTGGGGGGGCAAGCAATCAGCCCCAGCATTTT. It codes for CASSLFPRGGASNQPQHF. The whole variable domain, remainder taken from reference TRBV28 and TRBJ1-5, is DVKVTQSSRYLVKRTGEKVFLECVQDMDHENMFWYRQDPGLGLRLIYFSYDVKMKEKGDIPEGYSVSREKKERFSLILESASTNQTSMYLCASSLFPRGGASNQPQHFGDGTRLSIL.

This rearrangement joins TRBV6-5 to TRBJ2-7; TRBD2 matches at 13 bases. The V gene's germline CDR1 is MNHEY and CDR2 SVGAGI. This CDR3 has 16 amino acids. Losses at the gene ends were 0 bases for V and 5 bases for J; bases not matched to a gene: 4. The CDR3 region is CASSYSLLAGGDEQYF. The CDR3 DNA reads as TGTGCCAGCAGTTACTCGCTACTAGCGGGAGGGGACGAGCAGTACTTC.

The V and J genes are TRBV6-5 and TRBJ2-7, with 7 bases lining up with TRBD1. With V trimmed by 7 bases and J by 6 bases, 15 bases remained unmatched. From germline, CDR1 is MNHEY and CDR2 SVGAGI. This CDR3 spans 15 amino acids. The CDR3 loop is CASTQLTGVSGEQYF. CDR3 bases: TGTGCCAGCACCCAACTAACAGGGGTTTCAGGCGAGCAGTACTTC.